This passage covers 8 T cell receptor beta chains from one sample sequenced in a study of radiation and T cells in renal cell carcinoma. Generated by immunoSEQ multiplex PCR, the TCRdb table keeps only in-frame clones and is missing some. The sample contains approximately 22,000 clones, about 80% of which appear only once. Noted time point: baseline pretreatment blood. The treatment is: 15 Gy SBRT to primary tumor, nephrectomy 4 weeks later. Sequencing was performed on blood, taken from a patient whose treatment included radiotherapy and nephrectomy. The receptor source for this set is a man aged 60 to 75 with renal cell carcinoma.

A remark on this clone: A much larger clone is a single base away; this may be a read error. The chain combines TRBV5-1 with TRBJ2-7, with a possible D match to TRBD2 (5 bases). The CDR3 has 15 residues. V shed 1 base and J shed 6 bases, with 17 bases lying between them. Germline V gene lookup returns CDR1 SGHRS and CDR2 YFSETQ. The CDR3 region is CASSLKDSPGCEQYF. The CDR3 DNA sequence: TGCGCCAGCAGCTTGAAGGACTCGCCGGGCTGCGAGCAGTACTTC.

V usage is TRBV25-1 and J usage is TRBJ1-1, with D possibly matching TRBD1 (5 bases). The CDR3 runs to 15 residues. Germline V gives CDR1 MGHDK, CDR2 SYGVNS. The V gene lost 3 bases and the J gene lost 8 bases, with 19 bases spanning the gap. This CDR3 reads CASSDAGTAKKEAFF. The CDR3 region has the DNA TGTGCCAGCAGTGACGCCGGGACGGCCAAAAAAGAAGCTTTCTTT.

V and J are TRBV6-1 and TRBJ2-5; D remains unclear. The CDR3 contains 13 residues. Trimming removed 4 bases from V and 3 bases from J, with 9 bases in between. From germline, CDR1 is MNHNS and CDR2 SASEGT. In DNA form, the CDR3 reads TGTGCCAGCAGTGGGACGGCGAAAGAGACCCAGTACTTC. Translated, it gives CASSGTAKETQYF.

V and J are TRBV19 and TRBJ1-2; possible D gene TRBD1, 5 bases. This CDR3 contains 13 residues. V gave up 9 bases and J gave up 8 bases, with 19 bases separating them. Germline values: CDR1 LNHDA, CDR2 SQIVND (reference sequence). CDR3: CASQRWGEGGYTF. The CDR3 bases are TGTGCCAGCCAACGCTGGGGGGAAGGAGGCTACACCTTC.

The CDR3 region is CASRAQREAYEQYF. CDR3 nucleotides: TGTGCCAGCAGGGCCCAGCGGGAGGCCTACGAGCAGTACTTC. The chain has TRBV2 and TRBJ2-7; TRBD2 matches 9 bases. The V gene's germline CDR1 is SNHLY and CDR2 FYNNEI. There are 14 residues in the CDR3. V gave up 6 bases and J gave up 2 bases; unmatched junction bases: 5.

This chain uses TRBV27 with TRBJ1-1, with a tentative D call TRBD1 (5 bases). Germline V gene data show CDR1 as MNHEY and CDR2 as SMNVEV (reference sequence). The CDR3 consists of 15 residues. The V end lost 3 bases, the J end lost 1 base, and 12 bases lay between the germline ends. CDR3 in amino acids: CASSFHGAPNTEAFF. In DNA form, the CDR3 reads TGTGCCAGCAGTTTCCATGGGGCTCCGAACACTGAAGCTTTCTTT.

V usage is TRBV29-1 and J usage is TRBJ1-1; 8 nucleotides agree with TRBD1. The V and J ends lost 7 bases and 4 bases, in that order; junction bases with no gene match: 5. The CDR3 has 12 residues. Germline values: CDR1 SQVTM, CDR2 ANQGSEA. In DNA form, the CDR3 reads TGCAGCGCCGGAACAGGGGGCACTGAAGCTTTCTTT. Protein sequence: CSAGTGGTEAFF.

In regard to this clone: An end of the junction does not agree with germline; a read error may underlie this. The V gene is TRBV7-2, the J gene TRBJ2-6; D is perhaps TRBD2 (6 bases). Germline V gene sequence: CDR1 SGHTA, CDR2 FQGNSA. There are 14 residues in the CDR3. The CDR3 is CASSLGGVLNALTF. The CDR3 bases are TGTGCCAGCAGCTTAGGGGGGGTCTTAAACGCCCTGACTTTC. Full variable domain (remainder filled in from reference TRBV7-2 and TRBJ2-6): GAGVSQSPSNKVTEKGKDVELRCDPISGHTALYWYRQSLGQGLEFLIYFQGNSAPDKSGLPSDRFSAERTGGSVSTLTIQRTQQEDSAVYLCASSLGGVLNALTFGAGSRLTVL.